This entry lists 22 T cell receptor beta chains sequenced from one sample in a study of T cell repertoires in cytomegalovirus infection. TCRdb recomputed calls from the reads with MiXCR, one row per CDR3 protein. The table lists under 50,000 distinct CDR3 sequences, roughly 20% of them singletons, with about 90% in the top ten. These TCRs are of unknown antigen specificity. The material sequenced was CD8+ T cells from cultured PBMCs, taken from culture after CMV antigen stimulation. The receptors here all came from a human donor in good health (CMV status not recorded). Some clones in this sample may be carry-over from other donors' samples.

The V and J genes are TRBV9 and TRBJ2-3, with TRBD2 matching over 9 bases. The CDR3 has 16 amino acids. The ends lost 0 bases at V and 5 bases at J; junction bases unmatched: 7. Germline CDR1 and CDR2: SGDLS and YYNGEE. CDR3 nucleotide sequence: TGTGCCAGCAGCGTAGAGAACGGACTAGCGTTAGATACGCAGTATTTT. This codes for CASSVENGLALDTQYF.

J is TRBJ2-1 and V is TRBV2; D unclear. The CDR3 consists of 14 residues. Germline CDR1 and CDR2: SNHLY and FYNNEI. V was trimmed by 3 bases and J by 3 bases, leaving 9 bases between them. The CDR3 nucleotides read TGTGCCAGCAGTGAGCGGCTAGTCTACAATGAGCAGTTCTTC. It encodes CASSERLVYNEQFF.

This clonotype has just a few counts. The CDR3: CASSLGGLGATSYNEQFF. The CDR3 DNA sequence: TGTGCCAGCAGCTTAGGAGGATTAGGGGCGACCTCCTACAATGAGCAGTTCTTC. The rearrangement joins TRBV7-8 to TRBJ2-1; a weak D match, TRBD1 (5 bases). Germline lookup yields CDR1 SGHVS and CDR2 FQNEAQ. Trimming took off 1 base at V and 0 bases at J, with 16 bases between the two ends. This CDR3 spans 18 amino acids.

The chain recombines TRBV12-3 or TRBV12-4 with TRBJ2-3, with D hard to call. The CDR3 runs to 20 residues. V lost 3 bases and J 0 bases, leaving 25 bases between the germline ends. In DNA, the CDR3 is TGTGCCAGCAGTTTCCTAAAGGAAAGGGCCTTTTTAACTAGCACAGATACGCAGTATTTT. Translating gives CASSFLKERAFLTSTDTQYF.

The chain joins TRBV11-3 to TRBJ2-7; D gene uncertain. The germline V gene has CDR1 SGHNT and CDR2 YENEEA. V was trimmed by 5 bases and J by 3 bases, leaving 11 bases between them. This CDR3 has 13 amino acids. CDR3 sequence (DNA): TGTGCCAGCAGCCCGCGGTCGAACTACGAGCAGTACTTC. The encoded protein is CASSPRSNYEQYF.

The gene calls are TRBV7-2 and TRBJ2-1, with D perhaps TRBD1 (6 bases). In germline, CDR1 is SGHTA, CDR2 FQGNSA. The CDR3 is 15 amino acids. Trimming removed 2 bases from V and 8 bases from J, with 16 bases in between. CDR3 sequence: CASSLSQRRTDEQFF. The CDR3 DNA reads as TGTGCCAGCAGCTTAAGCCAGCGTCGGACAGATGAGCAGTTCTTC.

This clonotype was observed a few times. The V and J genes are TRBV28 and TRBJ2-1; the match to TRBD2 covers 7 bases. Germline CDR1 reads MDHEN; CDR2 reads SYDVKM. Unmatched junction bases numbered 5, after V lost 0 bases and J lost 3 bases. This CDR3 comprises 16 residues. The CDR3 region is CASSLWGEGFYNEQFF. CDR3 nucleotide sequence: TGTGCCAGCAGTTTATGGGGGGAGGGCTTCTACAATGAGCAGTTCTTC.

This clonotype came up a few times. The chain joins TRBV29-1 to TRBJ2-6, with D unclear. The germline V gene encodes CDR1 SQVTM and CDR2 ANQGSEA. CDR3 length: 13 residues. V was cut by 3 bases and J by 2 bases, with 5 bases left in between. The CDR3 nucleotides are TGCAGCGTTGATGGGGCTGGGGCCAACGTCCTGACTTTC. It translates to CSVDGAGANVLTF.

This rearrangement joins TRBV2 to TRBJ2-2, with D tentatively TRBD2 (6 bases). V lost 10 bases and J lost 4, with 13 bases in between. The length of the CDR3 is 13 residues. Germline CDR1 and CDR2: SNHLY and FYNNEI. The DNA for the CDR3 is TGTGCCATTGGAGGGATTCGCACCGGGGAGCTGTTTTTT. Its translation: CAIGGIRTGELFF.

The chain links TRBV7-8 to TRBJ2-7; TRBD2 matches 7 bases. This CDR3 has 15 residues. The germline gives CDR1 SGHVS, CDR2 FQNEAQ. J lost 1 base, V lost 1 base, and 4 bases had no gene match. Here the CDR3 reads CASSLGTSISYEQYF. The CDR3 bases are TGTGCCAGCAGCTTAGGGACTAGTATTTCCTACGAGCAGTACTTC.

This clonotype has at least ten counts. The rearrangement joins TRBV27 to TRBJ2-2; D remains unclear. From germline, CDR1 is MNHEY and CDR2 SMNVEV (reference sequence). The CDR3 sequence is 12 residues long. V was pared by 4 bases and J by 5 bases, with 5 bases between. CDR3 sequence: CASSSWTGELFF. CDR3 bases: TGTGCCAGCAGTTCTTGGACCGGGGAGCTGTTTTTT.

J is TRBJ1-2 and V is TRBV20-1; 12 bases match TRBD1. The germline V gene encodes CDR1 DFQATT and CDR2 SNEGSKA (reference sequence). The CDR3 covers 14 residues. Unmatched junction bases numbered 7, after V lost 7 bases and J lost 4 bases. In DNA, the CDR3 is TGCAGTGATCGGGACAGGGGGCACGGCTATGGCTACACCTTC. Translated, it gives CSDRDRGHGYGYTF.

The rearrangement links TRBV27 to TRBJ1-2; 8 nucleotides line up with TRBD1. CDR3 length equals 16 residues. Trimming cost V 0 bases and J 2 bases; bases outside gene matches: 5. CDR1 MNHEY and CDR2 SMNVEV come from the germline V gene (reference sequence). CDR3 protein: CASSLSRGQANYGYTF. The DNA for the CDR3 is TGTGCCAGCAGTTTATCCAGGGGACAGGCGAACTATGGCTACACCTTC.

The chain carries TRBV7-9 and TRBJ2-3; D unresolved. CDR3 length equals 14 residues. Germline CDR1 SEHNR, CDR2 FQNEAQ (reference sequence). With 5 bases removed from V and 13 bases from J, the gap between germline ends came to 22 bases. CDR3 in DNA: TGTGCCAGCAGCCGAGCCTCGGACGGCTCATGGGAGTATTTT. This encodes CASSRASDGSWEYF.

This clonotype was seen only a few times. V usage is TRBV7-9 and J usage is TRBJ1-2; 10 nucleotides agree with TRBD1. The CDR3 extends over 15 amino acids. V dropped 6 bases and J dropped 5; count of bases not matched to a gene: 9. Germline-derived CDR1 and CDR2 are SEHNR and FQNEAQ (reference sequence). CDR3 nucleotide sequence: TGTGCCAGCAGTTACGTCGGACAGGGGGAGTATGGCTACACCTTC. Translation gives CASSYVGQGEYGYTF.

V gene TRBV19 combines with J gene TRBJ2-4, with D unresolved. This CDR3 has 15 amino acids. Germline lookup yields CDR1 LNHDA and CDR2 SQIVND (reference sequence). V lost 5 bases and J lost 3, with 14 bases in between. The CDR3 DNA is TGTGCCAGTAGTCAGAGCAAGTACGGCAAAAACATTCAGTACTTC. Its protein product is CASSQSKYGKNIQYF.

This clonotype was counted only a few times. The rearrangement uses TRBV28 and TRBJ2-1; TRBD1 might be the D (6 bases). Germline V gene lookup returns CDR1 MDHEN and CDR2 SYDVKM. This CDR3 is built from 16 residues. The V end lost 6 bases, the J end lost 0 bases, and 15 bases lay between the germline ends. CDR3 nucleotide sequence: TGTGCCAGCAGCCTAGTGGGGGCAAGCTCCTACAATGAGCAGTTCTTC. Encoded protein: CASSLVGASSYNEQFF.

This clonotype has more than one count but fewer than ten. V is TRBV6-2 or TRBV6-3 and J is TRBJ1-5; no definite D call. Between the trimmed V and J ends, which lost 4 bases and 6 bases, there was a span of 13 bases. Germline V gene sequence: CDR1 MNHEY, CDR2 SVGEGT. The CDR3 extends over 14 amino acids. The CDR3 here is CASSLQFDGQPQHF. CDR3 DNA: TGTGCCAGCAGTTTACAATTCGACGGTCAGCCCCAGCATTTT.

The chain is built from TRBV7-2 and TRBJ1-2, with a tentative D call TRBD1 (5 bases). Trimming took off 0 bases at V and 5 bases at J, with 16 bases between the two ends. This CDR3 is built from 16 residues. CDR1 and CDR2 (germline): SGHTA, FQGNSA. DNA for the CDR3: TGTGCCAGCAGCTTAGCTCTTATACCGGACACATATGGCTACACCTTC. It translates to CASSLALIPDTYGYTF.

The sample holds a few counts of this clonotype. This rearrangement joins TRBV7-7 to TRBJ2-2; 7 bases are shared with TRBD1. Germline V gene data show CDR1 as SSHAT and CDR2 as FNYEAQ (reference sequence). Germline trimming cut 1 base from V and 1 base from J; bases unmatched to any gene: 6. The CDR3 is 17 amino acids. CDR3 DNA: TGTGCCAGCAGCTTAGATGGACGGGACAGGAACACCGGGGAGCTGTTTTTT. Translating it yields CASSLDGRDRNTGELFF.

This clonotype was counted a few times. This CDR3 is CASSLTGRGSPLHF. For the CDR3, the DNA is TGTGCCAGCAGCCTAACAGGGAGGGGATCACCCCTCCACTTT. The V and J genes are TRBV6-6 and TRBJ1-6; tentative D call: TRBD1 (6 bases). The germline V gene encodes CDR1 MNHNY and CDR2 SVGAGI (reference sequence). V lost 6 bases, J lost 10 bases, and 16 bases lay in between. There are 14 residues in the CDR3.

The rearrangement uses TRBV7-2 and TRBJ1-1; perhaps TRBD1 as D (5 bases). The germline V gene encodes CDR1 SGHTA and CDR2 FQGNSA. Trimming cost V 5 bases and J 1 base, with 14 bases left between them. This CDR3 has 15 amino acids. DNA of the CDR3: TGTGCCAGCAGCCCCCGCGGGACGGGGAACACTGAAGCTTTCTTT. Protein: CASSPRGTGNTEAFF.